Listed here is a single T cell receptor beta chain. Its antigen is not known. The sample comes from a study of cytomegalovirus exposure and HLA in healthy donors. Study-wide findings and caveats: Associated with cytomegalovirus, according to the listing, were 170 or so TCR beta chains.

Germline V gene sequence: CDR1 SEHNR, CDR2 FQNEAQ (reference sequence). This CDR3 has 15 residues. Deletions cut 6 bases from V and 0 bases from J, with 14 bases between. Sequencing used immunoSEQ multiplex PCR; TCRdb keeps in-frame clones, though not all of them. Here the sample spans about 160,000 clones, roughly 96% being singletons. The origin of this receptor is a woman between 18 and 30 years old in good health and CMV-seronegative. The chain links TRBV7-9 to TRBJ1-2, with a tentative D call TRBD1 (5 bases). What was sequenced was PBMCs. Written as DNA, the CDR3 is TGTGCCAGCAGTTGGGGGGATTTAGCTAACTATGGCTACACCTTC. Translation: CASSWGDLANYGYTF. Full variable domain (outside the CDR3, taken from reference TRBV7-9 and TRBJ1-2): DTGVSQNPRHKITKRGQNVTFRCDPISEHNRLYWYRQTLGQGPEFLTYFQNEAQLEKSRLLSDRFSAERPKGSFSTLEIQRTEQGDSAMYLCASSWGDLANYGYTFGSGTRLTVV.